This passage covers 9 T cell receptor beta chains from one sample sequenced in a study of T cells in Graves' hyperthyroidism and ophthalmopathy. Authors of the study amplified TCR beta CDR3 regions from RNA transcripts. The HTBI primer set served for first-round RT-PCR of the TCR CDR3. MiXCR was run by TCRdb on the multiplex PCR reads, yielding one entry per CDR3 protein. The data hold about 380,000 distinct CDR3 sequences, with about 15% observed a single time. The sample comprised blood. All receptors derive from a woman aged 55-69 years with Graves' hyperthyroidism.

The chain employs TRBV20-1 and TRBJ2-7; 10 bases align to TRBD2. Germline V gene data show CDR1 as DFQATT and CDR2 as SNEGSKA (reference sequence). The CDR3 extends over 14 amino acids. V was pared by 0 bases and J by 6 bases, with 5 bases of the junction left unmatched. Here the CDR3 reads CSARDLSGRGEQYF. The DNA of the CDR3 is TGCAGTGCTAGAGATTTAAGCGGGAGGGGCGAGCAGTACTTC.

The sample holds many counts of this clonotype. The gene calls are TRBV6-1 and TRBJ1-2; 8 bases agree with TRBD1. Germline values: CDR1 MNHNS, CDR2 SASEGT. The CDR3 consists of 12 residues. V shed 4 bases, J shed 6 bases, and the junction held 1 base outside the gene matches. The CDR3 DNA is TGTGCCAGCAGTGCGACAGGGGATGGCTACACCTTC. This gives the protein CASSATGDGYTF.

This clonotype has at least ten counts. The DNA for the CDR3 is TGTGCCAGCAGCTTGGTTCGCTTACGGGAGACCCAGTACTTC. Its translation is CASSLVRLRETQYF. The rearrangement joins TRBV11-2 to TRBJ2-5; no reliable D call. The V gene lost 3 bases and the J gene lost 5 bases, with 13 bases spanning the gap. The length of the CDR3 is 14 residues. Germline values: CDR1 SGHAT, CDR2 FQNNGV. The full variable domain, in which reference TRBV11-2 and TRBJ2-5 provide the parts outside the CDR3, is EAGVAQSPRYKIIEKRQSVAFWCNPISGHATLYWYQQILGQGPKLLIQFQNNGVVDDSQLPKDRFSAERLKGVDSTLKIQPAKLEDSAVYLCASSLVRLRETQYFGPGTRLLVL.

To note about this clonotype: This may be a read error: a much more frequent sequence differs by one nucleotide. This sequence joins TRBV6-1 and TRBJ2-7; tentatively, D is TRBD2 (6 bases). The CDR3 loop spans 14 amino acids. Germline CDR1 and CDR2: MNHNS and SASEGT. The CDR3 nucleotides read TGTGCCAGCAACCGACTAGGTTCCTCCTACGAGCGGTACTTC. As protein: CASNRLGSSYERYF.

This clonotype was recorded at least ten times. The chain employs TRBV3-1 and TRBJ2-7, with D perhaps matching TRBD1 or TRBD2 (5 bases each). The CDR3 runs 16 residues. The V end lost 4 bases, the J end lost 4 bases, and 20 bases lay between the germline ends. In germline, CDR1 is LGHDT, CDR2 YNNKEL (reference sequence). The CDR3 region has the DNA TGTGCCAGCAGCCCAATCCTCGGGACCCTCAGGTACGAGCAGTACTTC. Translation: CASSPILGTLRYEQYF.

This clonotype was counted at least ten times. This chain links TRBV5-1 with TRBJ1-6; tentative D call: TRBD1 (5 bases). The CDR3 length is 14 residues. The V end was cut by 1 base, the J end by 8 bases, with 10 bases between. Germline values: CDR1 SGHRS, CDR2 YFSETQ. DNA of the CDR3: TGCGCCAGCAGCTTGACAGGAGGGGATTCACCCCTCCACTTT. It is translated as CASSLTGGDSPLHF.

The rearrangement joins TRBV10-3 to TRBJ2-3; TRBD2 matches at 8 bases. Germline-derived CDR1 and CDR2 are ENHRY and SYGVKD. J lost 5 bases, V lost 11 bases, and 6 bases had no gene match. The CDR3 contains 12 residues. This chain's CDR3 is CASREGLDTQYF. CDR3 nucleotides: TGTGCCTCTCGGGAGGGCCTAGATACGCAGTATTTT.

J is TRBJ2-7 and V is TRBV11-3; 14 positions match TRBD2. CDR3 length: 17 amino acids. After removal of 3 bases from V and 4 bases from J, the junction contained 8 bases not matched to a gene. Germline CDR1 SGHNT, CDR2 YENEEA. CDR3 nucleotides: TGTGCCAGCAGCTTGGCCGGGACTAGCGGGAGTAGGTACGAGCAGTACTTC. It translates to CASSLAGTSGSRYEQYF.

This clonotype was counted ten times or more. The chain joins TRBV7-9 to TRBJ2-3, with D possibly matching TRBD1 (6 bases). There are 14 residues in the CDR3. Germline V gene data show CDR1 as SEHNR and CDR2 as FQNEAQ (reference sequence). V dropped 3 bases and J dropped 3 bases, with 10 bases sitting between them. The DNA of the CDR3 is TGTGCCAGCAGCTTTTTCCAGGGGACAGATACGCAGTATTTT. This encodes CASSFFQGTDTQYF.